The 26 T cell receptor beta chains reported below all come from one sample, sequenced in a study of shared clonotypes between healthy human individuals. Profiling relied on immunoSEQ multiplex PCR, and the TCRdb table lists in-frame clones only, not all of them. Of roughly 2.4 million clones listed, approximately 94% are singletons. The sample taken for sequencing was naive CD4+ T cells sorted from blood. Documented subset: CD45RA+ positively selected. The receptor set was obtained from a man aged 18 to 29 in good health.

The V gene is TRBV4-1, the J gene TRBJ2-7, with 11 bases identical to TRBD1. The length of the CDR3 is 16 residues. The germline gives CDR1 MGHRA, CDR2 YSYEKL. Trimming at V came to 4 bases and at J to 2 bases, leaving 7 bases not matched to a gene. CDR3 amino acids: CASSRSPGQGAYEQYF. CDR3 bases: TGCGCCAGCAGCCGATCCCCGGGACAGGGGGCCTACGAGCAGTACTTC.

The chain joins TRBV7-2 to TRBJ1-5; D is uncertain. The CDR3 totals 16 residues. The V and J ends lost 0 bases and 7 bases respectively, with 16 bases between them. Germline CDR1 is SGHTA and CDR2 is FQGNSA. CDR3 sequence (DNA): TGTGCCAGCAGCTTAGCCTGGAGAGGGTTCGACCAGCCCCAGCATTTT. It is translated as CASSLAWRGFDQPQHF.

The chain links TRBV6-5 to TRBJ2-1, with 10 bases identical to TRBD2. Germline loops: CDR1 MNHEY, CDR2 SVGAGI. The V gene end was trimmed by 5 bases and the J gene end by 9 bases; junction bases not matched to a gene: 7. This CDR3 has 14 residues. CDR3 sequence: CASSVTSGAFEQFF. CDR3 nucleotides: TGTGCCAGCAGTGTCACTAGCGGGGCTTTTGAGCAGTTCTTC.

The rearrangement uses TRBV2 and TRBJ2-5, with 10 bases fitting TRBD2. This CDR3 region has 17 residues. J gave up 5 bases and V 7 bases, and 16 bases lay outside the gene matches. Germline values: CDR1 SNHLY, CDR2 FYNNEI. As DNA, the CDR3 is TGTGCCAGCAAGAACAGTATCCTAGCGGGAGTTGAGGAGACCCAGTACTTC. Its translation: CASKNSILAGVEETQYF.

CDR3 in amino acids: CASTRRSSRRETQYF. The CDR3 nucleotides are TGCGCCAGCACCCGCCGGTCGTCGCGGAGAGAGACCCAGTACTTC. The gene calls are TRBV5-1 and TRBJ2-5, with no clear D. The CDR3 contains 15 residues. With 6 bases removed from V and 4 bases from J, the gap between germline ends came to 19 bases. From germline, CDR1 is SGHRS and CDR2 YFSETQ.

The rearrangement joins TRBV7-8 to TRBJ1-2; 7 bases are shared with TRBD1. J was trimmed by 0 bases and V by 5 bases; bases with no gene match: 9. CDR3 size: 16 residues. The germline V gene encodes CDR1 SGHVS and CDR2 FQNEAQ. The DNA of the CDR3 is TGTGCCAGCAGCCACCGCGGGACAGATTCTAACTATGGCTACACCTTC. It is translated as CASSHRGTDSNYGYTF.

The chain has TRBV11-2 and TRBJ2-3; D is perhaps TRBD1 or TRBD2 (6 bases each). Germline CDR1 SGHAT, CDR2 FQNNGV. V was trimmed by 1 base and J by 6 bases, leaving 14 bases between them. The CDR3 sequence is 15 residues long. CDR3: CASSLGGAGSDTQYF. The DNA for the CDR3 is TGTGCCAGCAGCTTAGGGGGGGCAGGCTCCGATACGCAGTATTTT.

This clone has only one observation. V is TRBV27 and J is TRBJ2-1; D possibly corresponds to TRBD1 (5 bases). In germline, CDR1 is MNHEY, CDR2 SMNVEV (reference sequence). V was cut by 8 bases and J by 8 bases, with 10 bases left in between. This CDR3 has 11 residues. The CDR3, as DNA: TGTGCCAGCGGAAGGGGCCATGAGCAGTTCTTC. Amino acid sequence: CASGRGHEQFF.

The chain joins TRBV30 to TRBJ1-2; 9 bases agree with TRBD1. The CDR3 runs to 14 residues. V dropped 6 bases and J dropped 5; count of bases not matched to a gene: 10. CDR1 and CDR2 (germline): GTSNPN, SVGIG (reference sequence). In DNA form, the CDR3 reads TGTGCCTGCGTACCGGGACAGGGTTTTTATGGCTACACCTTC. Translated: CACVPGQGFYGYTF.

The gene calls are TRBV30 and TRBJ2-1; D not certain. V was trimmed by 2 bases and J by 6 bases, leaving 8 bases between them. The germline gives CDR1 GTSNPN, CDR2 SVGIG (reference sequence). CDR3 size: 12 residues. In DNA form, the CDR3 reads TGTGCCTGGAGTCCGGCGGTCAATGAGCAGTTCTTC. It yields the protein CAWSPAVNEQFF.

This chain links TRBV25-1 with TRBJ2-3; D is perhaps TRBD2 (5 bases). The CDR3 contains 15 residues. V was clipped by 3 bases and J by 1 base, with 11 bases between them. Per germline, CDR1 MGHDK and CDR2 SYGVNS. The CDR3 nucleotides are TGTGCCAGCAGTGACCGGAGGAGTGGCACAGATACGCAGTATTTT. Its translation is CASSDRRSGTDTQYF.

This chain uses TRBV5-1 with TRBJ1-2; the match to TRBD1 covers 7 bases. The V gene's germline CDR1 is SGHRS and CDR2 YFSETQ. The CDR3 sequence is 22 residues long. The ends lost 4 bases at V and 1 base at J; junction bases unmatched: 28. CDR3 amino acids: CASSPDGVGLIRQGVNNYGYTF. CDR3 nucleotides: TGCGCCAGCAGCCCAGATGGGGTTGGTCTCATCCGACAGGGCGTTAATAACTATGGCTACACCTTC.

This chain connects TRBV19 to TRBJ2-7, with TRBD1 matching 9 bases. Losses at the gene ends were 7 bases for V and 1 base for J; bases not matched to a gene: 2. Per the germline V gene, CDR1 is LNHDA and CDR2 is SQIVND (reference sequence). The CDR3 is 13 amino acids. The CDR3 loop is CASKGQGSYEQYF. Here the CDR3 DNA reads TGTGCCAGTAAGGGACAGGGATCCTACGAGCAGTACTTC.

The chain links TRBV19 to TRBJ2-7; tentative D call: TRBD1 (5 bases). Germline V CDR1 and CDR2: LNHDA, SQIVND (reference sequence). V was cut by 3 bases and J by 2 bases, with 14 bases left in between. The CDR3 sequence is 15 residues long. As DNA, the CDR3 is TGTGCCAGTAGTATCCAGCCAGGGCGTCCCTACGAGCAGTACTTC. It specifies CASSIQPGRPYEQYF.

V and J are TRBV29-1 and TRBJ1-6; 10 nucleotides agree with TRBD1. Trimming at V came to 6 bases and at J to 10 bases, leaving 9 bases not matched to a gene. Looked up from germline, CDR1 is SQVTM and CDR2 is ANQGSEA. The CDR3 totals 14 residues. CDR3 DNA sequence: TGCAGCGTCGGGACAGGGGCCGGTAACTCACCCCTCCACTTT. It specifies CSVGTGAGNSPLHF.

The chain is built from TRBV5-4 and TRBJ2-7, with D hard to call. The V end was cut by 0 bases, the J end by 1 base, with 8 bases between. Looked up from germline, CDR1 is SGHNT and CDR2 is YYREEE (reference sequence). The CDR3 has 14 amino acids. The CDR3 is CASSLGAVSYEQYF. CDR3 DNA: TGTGCCAGCAGCTTGGGGGCCGTATCCTACGAGCAGTACTTC. Filled out from reference TRBV5-4 and TRBJ2-7, the complete variable domain reads ETGVTQSPTHLIKTRGQQVTLRCSSQSGHNTVSWYQQALGQGPQFIFQYYREEENGRGNFPPRFSGLQFPNYSSELNVNALELDDSALYLCASSLGAVSYEQYFGPGTRLTVT.

CDR3 in amino acids: CASSPEGGGNQPQHF. CDR3 coding DNA: TGCGCCAGCAGCCCGGAGGGGGGGGGCAATCAGCCCCAGCATTTT. The V call is TRBV5-1, the J call TRBJ1-5; tentative D call: TRBD1 (6 bases). The V gene lost 4 bases and the J gene lost 2 bases, with 13 bases spanning the gap. The CDR3 has 15 amino acids. Germline lookup yields CDR1 SGHRS and CDR2 YFSETQ.

The rearrangement links TRBV7-9 to TRBJ1-2, with 8 bases fitting TRBD1. Germline CDR1 and CDR2: SEHNR and FQNEAQ (reference sequence). The length of the CDR3 is 14 residues. The ends lost 5 bases at V and 5 bases at J; junction bases unmatched: 7. CDR3 amino acids: CASSTGQGSYGYTF. In nucleotides, the CDR3 is TGTGCCAGCAGCACAGGACAGGGCTCTTATGGCTACACCTTC.

The CDR3: CASSQDTGPHYEQYF. The CDR3, as DNA: TGCGCCAGCAGCCAAGATACAGGGCCCCACTACGAGCAGTACTTC. The chain carries TRBV4-1 and TRBJ2-7; the D gene is possibly TRBD1 (6 bases). Germline-derived CDR1 and CDR2 are MGHRA and YSYEKL. Trimming took 0 bases from V and 3 from J, leaving 12 bases between them. The CDR3 length is 15 residues.

A remark on this clone: Distinct nucleotide sequences in the sample also encode this CDR3. V usage is TRBV28 and J usage is TRBJ1-5, with a weak D call TRBD1 (5 bases). Per germline, CDR1 MDHEN and CDR2 SYDVKM. Trimming shortened V by 3 bases and J by 0 bases, and 6 bases separated the two germline ends. The CDR3 loop spans 14 amino acids. The CDR3 protein is CASSLGGSNQPQHF. The CDR3 DNA reads TGTGCCAGCAGTTTGGGGGGTAGCAATCAGCCCCAGCATTTT.

Written as DNA, the CDR3 is TGTGCCAGCAGCTCAACTAGCGGGCCCTACAATGAGCAGTTCTTC. It is translated as CASSSTSGPYNEQFF. The chain carries TRBV7-2 and TRBJ2-1, with TRBD2 matching over 9 bases. V was clipped by 4 bases and J by 2 bases; unmatched bases: 3. This CDR3 comprises 15 residues. Germline CDR1 reads SGHTA; CDR2 reads FQGNSA. The variable domain in full, with the rest retrieved from reference TRBV7-2 and TRBJ2-1, is GAGVSQSPSNKVTEKGKDVELRCDPISGHTALYWYRQSLGQGLEFLIYFQGNSAPDKSGLPSDRFSAERTGGSVSTLTIQRTQQEDSAVYLCASSSTSGPYNEQFFGPGTRLTVL.

The chain combines TRBV12-1 with TRBJ2-2. TRBV12-1 is a pseudogene segment. The CDR3 extends over 12 amino acids. The CDR3 DNA sequence: TGTGCCAGCAGCCCCAACACCGGGGAGCTGTTTTTT. Its protein product is CASSPNTGELFF.

The chain couples TRBV15 to TRBJ1-1; weak D call: TRBD1 (5 bases). Trimming removed 1 base at V and 4 bases at J, with 10 bases between. The V gene's germline CDR1 is LNHNV and CDR2 YYDKDF (reference sequence). The CDR3 length is 14 residues. The CDR3 sequence: CATSRVSGTTEAFF. CDR3 nucleotide sequence: TGTGCCACCAGCAGAGTTTCTGGGACCACTGAAGCTTTCTTT. The complete variable domain, with remaining parts taken from reference TRBV15 and TRBJ1-1, reads DAMVIQNPRYQVTQFGKPVTLSCSQTLNHNVMYWYQQKSSQAPKLLFHYYDKDFNNEADTPDNFQSRRPNTSFCFLDIRSPGLGDTAMYLCATSRVSGTTEAFFGQGTRLTVV.

The J gene is TRBJ1-2, the V gene TRBV10-3; the match to TRBD1 covers 8 bases. Germline lookup yields CDR1 ENHRY and CDR2 SYGVKD. This CDR3 contains 15 residues. J gave up 5 bases and V 2 bases, and 7 bases lay outside the gene matches. The CDR3 region is CAISEQGAPLYGYTF. The CDR3 DNA reads TGTGCCATCAGTGAGCAGGGGGCCCCACTTTATGGCTACACCTTC.

The rearrangement joins TRBV9 to TRBJ1-2; no clear D. The CDR3 consists of 15 residues. With 0 bases removed from V and 2 bases from J, the gap between germline ends came to 11 bases. Per the germline V gene, CDR1 is SGDLS and CDR2 is YYNGEE. The CDR3 DNA reads TGTGCCAGCAGCGTAGGTTTGACTGAAAACTATGGCTACACCTTC. Translating gives CASSVGLTENYGYTF.

The chain links TRBV30 to TRBJ2-2; weak D call: TRBD2 (5 bases). There are 13 residues in the CDR3. V lost 8 bases, J lost 6 bases, and 16 bases lay in between. CDR1 and CDR2 (germline): GTSNPN, SVGIG (reference sequence). As DNA, the CDR3 is TGTGCCGGCGCTACTAGTTTTTCCGGGGAGCTGTTTTTT. Its translation: CAGATSFSGELFF. Full variable domain (missing parts from reference TRBV30 and TRBJ2-2): SQTIHQWPATLVQPVGSPLSLECTVEGTSNPNLYWYRQAAGRGLQLLFYSVGIGQISSEVPQNLSASRPQDRQFILSSKKLLLSDSGFYLCAGATSFSGELFFGEGSRLTVL.